The sequence of this TCR beta chain was determined in a study of cytomegalovirus exposure and HLA in healthy donors. V lost 2 bases, J lost 0 bases, and 19 bases lay in between. Germline V gene data show CDR1 as MNHEY and CDR2 as SMNVEV (reference sequence). CDR3 length equals 18 residues. The PCR made use of 60 Vbeta and 13 Jbeta primers. TCRdb's copy holds only in-frame clones and misses some; the assay was immunoSEQ multiplex PCR. The table lists approximately 210,000 clones. The source material was PBMCs. The TCR originated in a woman under 40 in good health and CMV-seropositive. The V gene is TRBV27, the J gene TRBJ1-1; D remains unclear. Written as DNA, the CDR3 is TGTGCCAGCAGTTTAGCCCCAACTATCAAGTACCTGAACACTGAAGCTTTCTTT. Protein: CASSLAPTIKYLNTEAFF.